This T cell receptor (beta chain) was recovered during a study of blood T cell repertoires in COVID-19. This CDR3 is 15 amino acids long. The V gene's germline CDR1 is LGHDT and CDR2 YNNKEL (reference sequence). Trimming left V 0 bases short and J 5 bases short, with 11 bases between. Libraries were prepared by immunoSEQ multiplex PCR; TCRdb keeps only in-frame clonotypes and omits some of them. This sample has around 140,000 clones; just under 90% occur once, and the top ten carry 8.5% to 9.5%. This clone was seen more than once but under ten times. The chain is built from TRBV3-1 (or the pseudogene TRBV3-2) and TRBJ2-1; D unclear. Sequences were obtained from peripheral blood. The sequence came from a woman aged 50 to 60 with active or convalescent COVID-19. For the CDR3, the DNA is TGTGCCAGCAGCCAAGATCGAGGCCTCAACAATGAGCAGTTCTTC. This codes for CASSQDRGLNNEQFF.